The 10 T cell receptor beta chains below come from one sample, sequenced in a study of OX40 agonist ivuxolimab in advanced cancers. Assay: immunoSEQ multiplex PCR; the TCRdb copy retains only in-frame clones and omits some. The table shows fewer than 100,000 clones, with about four fifths occurring only once. The input for sequencing was CD4+ or CD8+ T cells sorted from blood, taken in a trial of the OX40 agonist ivuxolimab. Receptor source: an adult with an advanced solid tumor such as melanoma, head and neck, liver or kidney cancer.

The chain combines TRBV5-4 with TRBJ2-7; either TRBD1 or TRBD2 may supply D (5 bases each). The CDR3 sequence is 14 residues long. V was clipped by 4 bases and J by 5 bases, with 16 bases between them. Germline-derived CDR1 and CDR2 are SGHNT and YYREEE (reference sequence). The chain's CDR3 is CASSRVGVSNEQYF. The CDR3 coding sequence is TGTGCCAGCAGCCGCGTGGGGGTCAGTAACGAGCAGTACTTC.

The gene calls are TRBV6-6 and TRBJ2-5, with 7 positions matching TRBD2. V lost 6 bases to trimming and J lost 6 bases; unmatched junction nucleotides: 4. The length of the CDR3 is 12 residues. CDR1 is MNHNY, CDR2 SVGAGI, per germline (reference sequence). CDR3 residues: CASRPTSQTQYF. Here the CDR3 DNA reads TGTGCCAGCAGGCCGACTAGCCAGACCCAGTACTTC.

The rearrangement links TRBV30 to TRBJ1-1, with D possibly being TRBD1 (6 bases). Per the germline V gene, CDR1 is GTSNPN and CDR2 is SVGIG (reference sequence). The length of the CDR3 is 13 residues. V was clipped by 5 bases and J by 4 bases, with 14 bases between them. CDR3 in amino acids: CAWGGGLGTEAFF. Written as DNA, the CDR3 is TGTGCCTGGGGCGGGGGCCTTGGCACTGAAGCTTTCTTT.

This rearrangement joins TRBV7-2 to TRBJ1-1; unclear D gene. Germline V gene data show CDR1 as SGHTA and CDR2 as FQGNSA. The V gene lost 4 bases and the J gene lost 4 bases, with 7 bases spanning the gap. The CDR3 contains 12 residues. This chain's CDR3 is CASSYPPTEAFF. The CDR3 DNA reads TGTGCCAGCAGCTACCCACCCACTGAAGCTTTCTTT.

V usage is TRBV6-5 and J usage is TRBJ2-4; 9 nucleotides align to TRBD1. Germline V lookup: CDR1 MNHEY, CDR2 SVGAGI. The CDR3 consists of 15 residues. V shed 4 bases and J 2 bases; nucleotides not matched to a gene: 3. The CDR3 DNA follows: TGTGCCAGCAGTTTACAGGGGGCGACCAAAAACATTCAGTACTTC. Translated: CASSLQGATKNIQYF.

V and J are TRBV7-2 and TRBJ1-4, with TRBD1 identical over 9 bases. V shed 5 bases, J shed 8 bases, and the junction held 9 bases outside the gene matches. The CDR3 spans 15 residues. The V gene's germline CDR1 is SGHTA and CDR2 FQGNSA. CDR3 sequence (DNA): TGTGCCAGCAGCGCTACCGGGACAGGGCAGGAAAAACTGTTTTTT. Amino acids: CASSATGTGQEKLFF. Full variable domain (remainder filled in from reference TRBV7-2 and TRBJ1-4): GAGVSQSPSNKVTEKGKDVELRCDPISGHTALYWYRQSLGQGLEFLIYFQGNSAPDKSGLPSDRFSAERTGGSVSTLTIQRTQQEDSAVYLCASSATGTGQEKLFFGSGTQLSVL.

The rearrangement joins TRBV6-1 to TRBJ1-3, with D tentatively TRBD1 (5 bases). The germline gives CDR1 MNHNS, CDR2 SASEGT. The CDR3 sequence is 15 residues long. V was pared by 9 bases and J by 1 base, with 16 bases between. The CDR3 protein is CASSTGPTSGNTIYF. CDR3 bases: TGTGCCAGTAGCACAGGTCCGACATCTGGAAACACCATATATTTT.

V is TRBV11-2 and J is TRBJ1-1; D gene ambiguous. From germline, CDR1 is SGHAT and CDR2 FQNNGV. With 5 bases removed from V and 0 bases from J, the gap between germline ends came to 13 bases. The CDR3 length is 15 residues. CDR3 loop: CASSPEVGLNTEAFF. CDR3 coding DNA: TGTGCCAGCAGCCCCGAGGTAGGGTTGAACACTGAAGCTTTCTTT.

The chain recombines TRBV18 with TRBJ2-7, with 10 bases aligning to TRBD2. Germline V gives CDR1 KGHSH, CDR2 LQKENI. The length of the CDR3 is 17 residues. The trim removed 1 base at V and 0 bases at J, leaving 6 bases unmatched. CDR3 nucleotides: TGTGCCAGCTCACCACTCGTCGGGACTAGCGACTCCTACGAGCAGTACTTC. Its translation: CASSPLVGTSDSYEQYF.

The chain carries TRBV7-2 and TRBJ2-7; 7 bases fit TRBD2. The CDR3 length is 16 residues. The germline V gene encodes CDR1 SGHTA and CDR2 FQGNSA. V lost 5 bases, J lost 2 bases, and 12 bases stayed unmatched. CDR3 nucleotide sequence: TGTGCCAGCAGCCCTATACGGGACTACTCGACCTACGAGCAGTACTTC. Its translation is CASSPIRDYSTYEQYF. Using reference TRBV7-2 and TRBJ2-7 for the parts outside the CDR3, the full variable domain is GAGVSQSPSNKVTEKGKDVELRCDPISGHTALYWYRQSLGQGLEFLIYFQGNSAPDKSGLPSDRFSAERTGGSVSTLTIQRTQQEDSAVYLCASSPIRDYSTYEQYFGPGTRLTVT.